These 4 T cell receptor beta chains were sequenced from one sample in a study of blood T cell repertoires in COVID-19. Repertoires were generated with immunoSEQ multiplex PCR, while TCRdb's copy carries only in-frame clones and drops some. The sample carries approximately 110,000 clones, approximately 92% recorded once. The material sequenced was peripheral blood. Every receptor here comes from a woman of 80 years or more with acute or convalescent COVID-19.

CDR3 region: CASSVEPTNTEAFF. CDR3 DNA: TGTGCCAGCAGCGTAGAACCGACAAACACTGAAGCTTTCTTT. The rearrangement joins TRBV9 to TRBJ1-1; D uncertain. The CDR3 length is 14 residues. Trimming pared 0 bases from V and 2 bases from J, leaving 8 bases between. Germline-derived CDR1 and CDR2 are SGDLS and YYNGEE.

The rearrangement joins TRBV6-2 or TRBV6-3 to TRBJ1-5; the D gene is possibly TRBD1 (5 bases). The CDR3 sequence is 17 residues long. Trimming stripped 1 base from V and 5 bases from J, with 18 bases between. Germline V gives CDR1 MNHEY, CDR2 SVGEGT. CDR3 bases: TGTGCCAGCAGTTACTTTGTAACCTCGCAGGGCGATCAGCCCCAGCATTTT. Translated, it gives CASSYFVTSQGDQPQHF.

The rearrangement links TRBV14 to TRBJ1-2; D unresolved. Germline CDR1 reads SGHDN; CDR2 reads FVKESK. The CDR3 is made up of 14 amino acids. V lost 1 base and J 4 bases, leaving 10 bases between the germline ends. The CDR3 region has the DNA TGTGCCAGCAGCCAAGTCGGTCGAAGCTATGGCTACACCTTC. Protein: CASSQVGRSYGYTF.

This clone was counted a single time. V is TRBV7-9 and J is TRBJ2-7, with 8 nucleotides matching TRBD1. The ends lost 6 bases at V and 2 bases at J; junction bases unmatched: 3. This CDR3 is 13 amino acids long. Germline V lookup: CDR1 SEHNR, CDR2 FQNEAQ (reference sequence). The chain's CDR3 is CASSSGGPYEQYF. The CDR3 DNA sequence: TGTGCCAGCAGTTCAGGGGGCCCCTACGAGCAGTACTTC.